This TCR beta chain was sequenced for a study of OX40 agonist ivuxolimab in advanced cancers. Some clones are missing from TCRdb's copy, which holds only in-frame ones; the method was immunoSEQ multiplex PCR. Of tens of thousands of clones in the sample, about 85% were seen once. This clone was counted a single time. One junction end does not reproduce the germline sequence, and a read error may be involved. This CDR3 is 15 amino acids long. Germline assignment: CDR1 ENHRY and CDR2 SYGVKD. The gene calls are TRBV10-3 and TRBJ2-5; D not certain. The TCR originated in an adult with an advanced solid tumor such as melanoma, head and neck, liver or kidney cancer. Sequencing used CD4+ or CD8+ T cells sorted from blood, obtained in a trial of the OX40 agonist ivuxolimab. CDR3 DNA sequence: TGTGCCATCAGTGAGCCTACGACCAACCAGGAGACCCAGTACTTC. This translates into CAISEPTTNQETQYF.